This T cell receptor (beta chain) was sequenced in a study of cytomegalovirus exposure and HLA in healthy donors. Looked up from germline, CDR1 is SEHNR and CDR2 is FQNEAQ (reference sequence). The CDR3 is made up of 17 amino acids. V lost 2 bases and J lost 5; bases outside the gene matches: 12. The PCR contained 60 Vbeta and 13 Jbeta primers. Original processing methods: In a later analysis, approximately 73 million unique TCR beta chains included roughly 11 million shared by two or more donors. Sequencing used immunoSEQ multiplex PCR; TCRdb keeps in-frame clones, though not all of them. V, J and clone size are those of that table, while D and trimming were read from the DNA. The table records some 120,000 clones, roughly 78% of them present only once.

Sequencing was done on a sample of PBMCs. The rearrangement uses TRBV7-9 and TRBJ2-5, with 9 bases aligning to TRBD2. This sequence was found in a middle-aged man in good health and CMV-seronegative. CDR3 sequence: CASSLLDRGRAGETQYF. The CDR3 region has the DNA TGTGCCAGCAGCTTATTGGATCGCGGGAGGGCCGGGGAGACCCAGTACTTC.